This passage covers 7 T cell receptor beta chains from one sample sequenced in a study of blood T cell repertoires in COVID-19. Here immunoSEQ multiplex PCR was the method, and the copy in TCRdb shows in-frame clones only, minus some. This repertoire shows fewer than 150,000 clones, around 82% found once; its top ten account for roughly 3.8%. Sequencing was performed on PBMCs or T cells enriched from blood (not recorded which). These receptors were obtained from a man aged 50 to 60 in a cohort exposed to, infected with or recovered from COVID-19 (not recorded which).

The chain is built from TRBV18 and TRBJ2-1; the match to TRBD2 covers 10 bases. V trimming: 1 base; J trimming: 3 bases; junction bases outside the gene matches: 3. The CDR3 covers 16 residues. Germline CDR1 KGHSH, CDR2 LQKENI. CDR3 sequence: CASSPLAGGLYNEQFF. CDR3 in DNA: TGTGCCAGCTCACCACTAGCGGGAGGTCTCTACAATGAGCAGTTCTTC.

V usage is TRBV28 and J usage is TRBJ2-1; 8 nucleotides agree with TRBD2. Germline CDR1 reads MDHEN; CDR2 reads SYDVKM. The CDR3 sequence is 15 residues long. V dropped 4 bases and J dropped 4; count of bases not matched to a gene: 6. This CDR3 is CASSYSTSAYNEQFF. CDR3 in DNA: TGTGCCAGCAGTTACTCGACTAGCGCGTACAATGAGCAGTTCTTC.

V gene TRBV18 combines with J gene TRBJ1-1; no clear D gene. CDR1 is KGHSH and CDR2 is LQKENI in the germline V gene. V was cut by 1 base and J by 1 base, with 4 bases left in between. The CDR3 has 13 residues. CDR3 amino acids: CASSPQQNTEAFF. The CDR3 DNA sequence: TGTGCCAGCTCACCACAGCAGAACACTGAAGCTTTCTTT.

This clone was recorded once. V and J are TRBV7-9 and TRBJ2-1, with TRBD2 matching over 10 bases. The CDR3 consists of 15 residues. CDR1 is SEHNR, CDR2 FQNEAQ, per germline (reference sequence). With V trimmed by 4 bases and J by 4 bases, 4 bases remained unmatched. CDR3 coding DNA: TGTGCCAGCAGCTGGACTAGCGGAGTATACAATGAGCAGTTCTTC. It is translated as CASSWTSGVYNEQFF. Looking up the rest from reference TRBV7-9 and TRBJ2-1 gives the full variable domain: DTGVSQNPRHKITKRGQNVTFRCDPISEHNRLYWYRQTLGQGPEFLTYFQNEAQLEKSRLLSDRFSAERPKGSFSTLEIQRTEQGDSAMYLCASSWTSGVYNEQFFGPGTRLTVL.

The chain employs TRBV28 and TRBJ1-1; D is undetermined. The V gene lost 4 bases and the J gene lost 0 bases, with 6 bases spanning the gap. The CDR3 spans 13 residues. Per the germline V gene, CDR1 is MDHEN and CDR2 is SYDVKM. For the CDR3, the DNA is TGTGCCAGCAGTTCGGCGGTGAACACTGAAGCTTTCTTT. Protein sequence: CASSSAVNTEAFF.

The chain is built from TRBV4-1 and TRBJ2-1; 8 bases align to TRBD2. V lost 4 bases, J lost 2 bases, and 7 bases stayed unmatched. The germline gives CDR1 MGHRA, CDR2 YSYEKL. The CDR3 runs 16 residues. The CDR3 coding sequence is TGCGCCAGCAGCCTTATACTAGCGGCCACCTACAATGAGCAGTTCTTC. It yields the protein CASSLILAATYNEQFF.

This clone has just one count. The chain combines TRBV28 with TRBJ2-3; perhaps TRBD1 as D (5 bases). V was shortened by 6 bases and J by 2 bases, with 15 bases between the two germline ends. The CDR3 has 15 amino acids. CDR1 and CDR2 from the germline V gene are MDHEN and SYDVKM. As DNA, the CDR3 is TGTGCCAGCAGCCCTGGGGCAGGGCTCACAGATACGCAGTATTTT. It is translated as CASSPGAGLTDTQYF. Based on the CDR3 plus reference TRBV28 and TRBJ2-3, the full variable domain is DVKVTQSSRYLVKRTGEKVFLECVQDMDHENMFWYRQDPGLGLRLIYFSYDVKMKEKGDIPEGYSVSREKKERFSLILESASTNQTSMYLCASSPGAGLTDTQYFGPGTRLTVL.